This TCR beta chain was documented in a study of blood T cell repertoires in COVID-19. As to this clone: In the same sample, other DNA sequences code for this CDR3.

CDR1 and CDR2 (germline): MDHEN, SYDVKM. Losses at the gene ends were 6 bases for V and 5 bases for J; bases not matched to a gene: 3. This CDR3 spans 13 amino acids. Sequencing was performed with immunoSEQ multiplex PCR; in TCRdb, only in-frame clones are kept and a portion is missing. Of about 300,000 clones listed, approximately 90% are singletons. The sequenced sample consisted of peripheral blood. This receptor was identified in a woman under 40 with COVID-19, enrolled during active disease. J is TRBJ1-5 and V is TRBV28; 8 nucleotides agree with TRBD1. This chain's CDR3 is CASSKTGDQPQHF. CDR3 DNA sequence: TGTGCCAGCAGCAAGACAGGGGATCAGCCCCAGCATTTT.